The present T cell receptor beta chain was sequenced within a study of blood T cell repertoires in COVID-19. Trimming cost V 0 bases and J 5 bases, with 12 bases left between them. Looked up from germline, CDR1 is SGDLS and CDR2 is YYNGEE. This CDR3 has 14 amino acids. Clones were sequenced by immunoSEQ multiplex PCR, and TCRdb holds only the in-frame ones, with some missing. There are some 140,000 clones in the sample; roughly 78% occur only once, and roughly 1.8% lies in the top ten. The sequence was obtained from a man aged 80 or over with acute or convalescent COVID-19. The genes are TRBV9 and TRBJ2-7; TRBD1 is a possible D gene (5 bases). The source material was peripheral blood. The DNA of the CDR3 is TGTGCCAGCAGCGTAGCTGCAGGGTCCAACGAGCAGTACTTC. Residues: CASSVAAGSNEQYF.